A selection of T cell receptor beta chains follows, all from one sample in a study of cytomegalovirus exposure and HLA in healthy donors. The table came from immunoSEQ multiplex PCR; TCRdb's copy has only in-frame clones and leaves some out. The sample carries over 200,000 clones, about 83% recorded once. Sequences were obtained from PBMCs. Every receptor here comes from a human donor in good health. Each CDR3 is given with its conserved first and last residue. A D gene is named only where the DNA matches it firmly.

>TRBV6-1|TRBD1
CASSLQTGVNTEAFF
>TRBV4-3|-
CASSQDRLTGDGYTF
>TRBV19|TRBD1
CASIGPRGQGNNQPQHF
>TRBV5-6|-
CASSSTYEQYF
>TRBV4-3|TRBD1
CASSQSGTVETQYF
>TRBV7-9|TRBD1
CASSWGQHNEKLFF
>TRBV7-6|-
CASSEAGLRSREKLFF
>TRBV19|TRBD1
CASNTDRGSGANVLTF
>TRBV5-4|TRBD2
CASSLAGTSVYEQYF
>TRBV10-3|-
CAISGGGSSSTDTQYF
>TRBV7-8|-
CASSPHRSVEKLFF
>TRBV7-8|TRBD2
CASSFGAGGFTDTQYF
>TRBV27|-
CASSPRVTAADTQYF
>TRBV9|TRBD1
CASSASTGTTDTQYF
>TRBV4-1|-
CASSQMDSASDTQYF
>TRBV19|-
CASSNLASNEKLFF
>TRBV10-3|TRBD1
CAISRDRESEQYF
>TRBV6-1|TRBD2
CASSEEARGSSYNEQFF